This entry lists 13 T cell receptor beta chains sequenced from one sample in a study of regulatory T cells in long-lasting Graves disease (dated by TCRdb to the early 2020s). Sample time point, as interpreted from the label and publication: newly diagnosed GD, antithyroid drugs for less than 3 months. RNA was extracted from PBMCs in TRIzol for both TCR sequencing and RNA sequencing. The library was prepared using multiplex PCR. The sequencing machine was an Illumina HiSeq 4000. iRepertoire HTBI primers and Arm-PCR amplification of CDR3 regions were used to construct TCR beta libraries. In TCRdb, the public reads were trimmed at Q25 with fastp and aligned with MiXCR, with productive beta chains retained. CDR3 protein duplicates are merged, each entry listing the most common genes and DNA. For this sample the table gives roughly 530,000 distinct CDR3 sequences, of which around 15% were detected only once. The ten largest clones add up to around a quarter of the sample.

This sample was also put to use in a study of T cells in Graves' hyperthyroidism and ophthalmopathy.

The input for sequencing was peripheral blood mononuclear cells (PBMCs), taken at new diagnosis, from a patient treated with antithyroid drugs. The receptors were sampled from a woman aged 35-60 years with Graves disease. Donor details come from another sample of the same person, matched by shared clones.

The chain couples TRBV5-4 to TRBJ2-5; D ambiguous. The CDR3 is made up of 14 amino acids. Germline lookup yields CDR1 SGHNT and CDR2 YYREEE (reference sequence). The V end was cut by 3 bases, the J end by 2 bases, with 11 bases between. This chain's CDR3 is CASSSSMGQETQYF. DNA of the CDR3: TGTGCCAGCAGCTCCTCCATGGGGCAAGAGACCCAGTACTTC. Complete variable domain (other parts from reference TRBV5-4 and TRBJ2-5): ETGVTQSPTHLIKTRGQQVTLRCSSQSGHNTVSWYQQALGQGPQFIFQYYREEENGRGNFPPRFSGLQFPNYSSELNVNALELDDSALYLCASSSSMGQETQYFGPGTRLLVL.

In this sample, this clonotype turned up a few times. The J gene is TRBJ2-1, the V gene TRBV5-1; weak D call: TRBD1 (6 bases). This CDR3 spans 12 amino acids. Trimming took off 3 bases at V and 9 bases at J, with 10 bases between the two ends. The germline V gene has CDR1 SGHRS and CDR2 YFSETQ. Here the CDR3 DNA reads TGCGCCAGCAGCTCTGCAGGGGCTGAGCAGTTCTTC. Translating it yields CASSSAGAEQFF.

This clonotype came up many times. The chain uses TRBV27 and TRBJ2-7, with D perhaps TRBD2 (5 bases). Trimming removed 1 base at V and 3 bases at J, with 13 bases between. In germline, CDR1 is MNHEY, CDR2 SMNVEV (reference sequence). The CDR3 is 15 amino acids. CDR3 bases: TGTGCCAGCAGTTTATGGGCAGAGGGAGACTACGAGCAGTACTTC. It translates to CASSLWAEGDYEQYF.

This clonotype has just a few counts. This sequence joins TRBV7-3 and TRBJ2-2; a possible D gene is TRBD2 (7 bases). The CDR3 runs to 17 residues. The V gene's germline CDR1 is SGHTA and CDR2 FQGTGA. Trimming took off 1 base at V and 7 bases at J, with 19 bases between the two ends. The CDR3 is CASSLIGGGARSGELFF. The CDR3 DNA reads TGTGCCAGCAGCTTAATAGGAGGGGGGGCACGGAGCGGGGAGCTGTTTTTT.

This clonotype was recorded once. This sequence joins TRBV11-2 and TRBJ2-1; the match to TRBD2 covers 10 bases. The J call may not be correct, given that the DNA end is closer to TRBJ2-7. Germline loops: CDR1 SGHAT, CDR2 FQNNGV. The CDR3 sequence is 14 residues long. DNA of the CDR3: TGTGCCAGCAGCTTCGTACTAGCGGGGTACGAGCAGTACTTC. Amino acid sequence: CASSFVLAGYEQYF.

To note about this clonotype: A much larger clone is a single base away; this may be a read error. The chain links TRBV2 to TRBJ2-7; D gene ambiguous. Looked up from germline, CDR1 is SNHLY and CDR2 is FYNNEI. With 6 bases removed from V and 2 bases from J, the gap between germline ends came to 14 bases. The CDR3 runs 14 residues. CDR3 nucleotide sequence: TGTGCCAGCAGCCGCGGCACGAGAACCTACGAGCAGTACTTC. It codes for CASSRGTRTYEQYF.

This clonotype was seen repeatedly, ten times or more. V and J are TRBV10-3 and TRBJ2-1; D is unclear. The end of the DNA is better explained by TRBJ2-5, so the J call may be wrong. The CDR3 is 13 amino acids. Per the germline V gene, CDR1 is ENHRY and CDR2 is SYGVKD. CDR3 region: CAISESRMETQYF. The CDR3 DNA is TGTGCCATCAGTGAGTCGCGGATGGAGACCCAGTACTTC.

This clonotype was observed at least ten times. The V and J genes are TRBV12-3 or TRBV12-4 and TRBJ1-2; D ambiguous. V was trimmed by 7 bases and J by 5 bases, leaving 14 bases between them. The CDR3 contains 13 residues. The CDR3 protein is CASKDFTGYGYTF. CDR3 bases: TGTGCCAGCAAAGACTTTACGGGGTATGGCTACACCTTC.

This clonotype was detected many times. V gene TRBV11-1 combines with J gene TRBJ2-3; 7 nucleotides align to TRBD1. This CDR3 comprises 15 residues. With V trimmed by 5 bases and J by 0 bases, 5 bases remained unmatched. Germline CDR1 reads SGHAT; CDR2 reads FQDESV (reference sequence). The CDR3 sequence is CASSRQGVSTDTQYF. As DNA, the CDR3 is TGTGCCAGCAGCCGACAGGGCGTGAGCACAGATACGCAGTATTTT.

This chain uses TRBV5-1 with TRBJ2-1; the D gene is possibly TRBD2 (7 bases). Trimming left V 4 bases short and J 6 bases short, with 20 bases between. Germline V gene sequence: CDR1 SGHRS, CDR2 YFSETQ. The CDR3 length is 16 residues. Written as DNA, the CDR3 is TGCGCCAGCAGCCCGCCGGGGAAGGGGGGGTTCAATGAGCAGTTCTTC. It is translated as CASSPPGKGGFNEQFF.

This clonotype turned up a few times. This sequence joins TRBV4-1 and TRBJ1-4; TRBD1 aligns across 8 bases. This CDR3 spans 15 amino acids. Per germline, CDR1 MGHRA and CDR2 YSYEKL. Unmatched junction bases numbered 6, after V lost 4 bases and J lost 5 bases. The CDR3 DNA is TGCGCCAGCAGCCCGAGGACAGGGTTAAATGAAAAACTGTTTTTT. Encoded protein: CASSPRTGLNEKLFF.

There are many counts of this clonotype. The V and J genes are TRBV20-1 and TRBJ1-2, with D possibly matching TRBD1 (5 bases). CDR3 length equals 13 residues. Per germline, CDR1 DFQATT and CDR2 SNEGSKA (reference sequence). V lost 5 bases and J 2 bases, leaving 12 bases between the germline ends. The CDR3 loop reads CSAPGGANYGYTF. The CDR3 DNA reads TGCAGTGCTCCCGGAGGGGCAAACTATGGCTACACCTTC.

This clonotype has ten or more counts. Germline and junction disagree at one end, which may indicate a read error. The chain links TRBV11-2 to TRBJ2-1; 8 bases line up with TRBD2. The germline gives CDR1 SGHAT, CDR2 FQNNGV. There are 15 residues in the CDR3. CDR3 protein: CASSLVGLAGSIEDF. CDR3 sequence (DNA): TGTGCCAGCAGCTTAGTTGGGCTAGCGGGTTCCATCGAAGACTTC. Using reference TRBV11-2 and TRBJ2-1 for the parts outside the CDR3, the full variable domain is EAGVAQSPRYKIIEKRQSVAFWCNPISGHATLYWYQQILGQGPKLLIQFQNNGVVDDSQLPKDRFSAERLKGVDSTLKIQPAKLEDSAVYLCASSLVGLAGSIEDFGPGTRLTVL.